These T cell receptor beta chains were read from a single sample in a study of shared clonotypes between healthy human individuals. TCRdb's copy holds only in-frame clones and misses some; the assay was immunoSEQ multiplex PCR. The data hold about 480,000 clones, with 79% observed a single time. Sequenced: PBMCs. The receptor set was obtained from a middle-aged woman in good health. Some clones in this sample may be carry-over from other donors' samples. Each CDR3 is given with its conserved first and last residue. Fields, in order: V gene, clone size, D gene, J gene, CDR3 DNA, CDR3 protein. D genes are given only for firm matches. Clone size is stated in some rows and not others, as once, few, many or a class when expanded.

TRBV11-2,NA,NA,TRBJ1-1,TGTGCCAGCAGCTTAGTTGGGGCCCTCATGAACACTGAAGCTTTCTTT,CASSLVGALMNTEAFF
TRBV21-1,NA,NA,TRBJ2-2,TGTGCCAGCAGCAAAGCGCGTAGGGGATCTGGCACCGGGGAGCTGTTTTTT,CASSKARRGSGTGELFF
TRBV15,NA,NA,TRBJ2-1,TGTGCCACCAGCAGAGCTAGATACAATGAGCAGTTCTTC,CATSRARYNEQFF
TRBV18,NA,TRBD2,TRBJ2-2,TGTGCCAGCTCACAAGGACTAGCGGGAGCGGGAACCGGGGAGCTGTTTTTT,CASSQGLAGAGTGELFF
TRBV28,few,NA,TRBJ2-3,TGTGCCAGCAGTACCGGGTCCATACAGTATTTT,CASSTGSIQYF
TRBV29-1,NA,NA,TRBJ2-5,TGCAGCGTTGAATCTACAGATCAAGAGACCCAGTACTTC,CSVESTDQETQYF
TRBV6-5,NA,NA,TRBJ2-5,TGTGCCAGCAGTTACCACGGGCGGCAAGAGACCCAGTACTTC,CASSYHGRQETQYF
TRBV19,many,NA,TRBJ2-7,TGTGCCAGTAGTATAGGTTGGCAGGCTGCAAACGAGCAGTACTTC,CASSIGWQAANEQYF
TRBV4-2,NA,NA,TRBJ2-5,TGTGCCAGCGGCCAGGCGGCCACAGGAGAGACCCAGTACTTC,CASGQAATGETQYF
TRBV5-1,NA,NA,TRBJ2-7,TGCGCCAGCAGCCCTCCCGGGAGAACATACGAGCAGTACTTC,CASSPPGRTYEQYF
TRBV11-2,NA,TRBD2,TRBJ2-7,TGTGCCAGCAGCTCACGACTAGCGGCTACCTACGAGCAGTACTTC,CASSSRLAATYEQYF
TRBV4-1,NA,TRBD2,TRBJ2-5,TGCGCCAGCAGCCAAGAGTTTAGCGGGAGCGATGGCGAGACCCAGTACTTC,CASSQEFSGSDGETQYF
TRBV27,NA,TRBD2,TRBJ2-1,TGTGCCAGCAGTACACTAGCGGGAGAGCAGTTCTTC,CASSTLAGEQFF
TRBV28,NA,NA,TRBJ2-7,TGTGCCAGCGATGTGGGTCCTTCCTACGAGCAGTACTTC,CASDVGPSYEQYF
TRBV11-2,NA,NA,TRBJ2-1,TGTGCCAGCAGCTCCAAGGGGCCCTACAATGAGCAGTTCTTC,CASSSKGPYNEQFF
TRBV7-9,NA,NA,TRBJ1-2,TGTGCCAGCAACATTGGGGGCCATGGCTACACCTTC,CASNIGGHGYTF
TRBV18,NA,TRBD2,TRBJ2-7,TGTGCCAGCTCACAAAATACCGGGACTAGCGGAGAGCAGTACTTC,CASSQNTGTSGEQYF